This paragraph covers one TCR beta chain sequence. 60 Vbeta and 13 Jbeta primers were used in PCR. The protocol was immunoSEQ multiplex PCR, while the TCRdb copy is restricted to in-frame clones and leaves out a portion. Here the sample spans fewer than 25,000 clones, less than 85% being singletons. CDR1 and CDR2 (germline): SGDLS, YYNGEE. There are 16 residues in the CDR3. With 0 bases clipped from V and 2 bases from J, the junction kept 6 bases outside the gene matches. These data belong to a study of cytomegalovirus exposure and HLA in healthy donors. V is TRBV9 and J is TRBJ2-7; the match to TRBD1 covers 9 bases. The sequencing input was PBMCs. The TCR originated in a human donor in good health. For the CDR3, the DNA is TGTGCCAGCAGCGTAGGCGGGACAGGGCCTACCTACGAGCAGTACTTC. It translates to CASSVGGTGPTYEQYF.